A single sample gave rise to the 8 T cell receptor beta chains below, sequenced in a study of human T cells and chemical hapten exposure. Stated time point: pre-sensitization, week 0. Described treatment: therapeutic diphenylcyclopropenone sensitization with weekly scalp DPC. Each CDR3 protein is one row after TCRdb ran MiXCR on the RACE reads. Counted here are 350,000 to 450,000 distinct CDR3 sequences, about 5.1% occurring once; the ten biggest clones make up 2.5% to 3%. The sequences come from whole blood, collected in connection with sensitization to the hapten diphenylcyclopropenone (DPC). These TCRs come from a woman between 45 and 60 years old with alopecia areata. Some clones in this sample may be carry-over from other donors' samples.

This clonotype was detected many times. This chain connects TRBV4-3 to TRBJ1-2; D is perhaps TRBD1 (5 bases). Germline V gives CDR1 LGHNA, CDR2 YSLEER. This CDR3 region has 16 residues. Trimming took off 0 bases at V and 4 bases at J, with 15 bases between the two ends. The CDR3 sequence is CASSQDAQGVGYGYTF. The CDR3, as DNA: TGCGCCAGCAGCCAAGATGCCCAGGGAGTAGGCTATGGCTACACCTTC.

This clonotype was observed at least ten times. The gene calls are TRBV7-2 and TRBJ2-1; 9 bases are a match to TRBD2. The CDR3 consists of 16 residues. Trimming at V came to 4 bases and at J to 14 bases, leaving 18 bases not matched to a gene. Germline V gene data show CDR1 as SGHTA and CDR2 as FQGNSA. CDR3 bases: TGTGCCAGCAGCTCGGAGGGAGCGGGGGGTGGGATTACGAAGTTCTTC. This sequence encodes CASSSEGAGGGITKFF.

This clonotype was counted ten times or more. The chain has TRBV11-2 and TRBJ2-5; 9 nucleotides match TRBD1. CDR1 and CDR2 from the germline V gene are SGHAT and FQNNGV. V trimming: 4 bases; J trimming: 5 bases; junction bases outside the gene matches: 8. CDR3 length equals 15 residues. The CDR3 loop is CASSSTGGAGETQYF. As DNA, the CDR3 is TGTGCCAGCAGCTCCACAGGGGGCGCGGGGGAGACCCAGTACTTC.

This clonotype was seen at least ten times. CDR3 sequence reads: CASSPTSGRADTQYF. CDR3 DNA sequence: TGTGCCAGCAGTCCTACTAGCGGGAGGGCAGATACGCAGTATTTT. This chain uses TRBV3-1 with TRBJ2-3, with 13 bases identical to TRBD2. J gave up 4 bases and V 6 bases, and 4 bases lay outside the gene matches. The CDR3 is 15 amino acids. Germline CDR1 LGHDT, CDR2 YNNKEL (reference sequence).

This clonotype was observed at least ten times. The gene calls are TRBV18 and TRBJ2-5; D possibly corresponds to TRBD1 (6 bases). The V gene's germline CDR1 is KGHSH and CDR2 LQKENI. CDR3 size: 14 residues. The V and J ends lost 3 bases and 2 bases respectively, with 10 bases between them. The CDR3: CASSPGQMQETQYF. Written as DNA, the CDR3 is TGTGCCAGCTCACCCGGACAGATGCAAGAGACCCAGTACTTC.

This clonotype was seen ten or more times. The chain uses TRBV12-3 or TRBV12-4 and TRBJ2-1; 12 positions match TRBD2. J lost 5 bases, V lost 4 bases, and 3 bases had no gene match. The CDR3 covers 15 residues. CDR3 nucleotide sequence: TGTGCCAGCAGTTGGACTAGCGGGAACAACAATGAGCAGTTCTTC. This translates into CASSWTSGNNNEQFF.

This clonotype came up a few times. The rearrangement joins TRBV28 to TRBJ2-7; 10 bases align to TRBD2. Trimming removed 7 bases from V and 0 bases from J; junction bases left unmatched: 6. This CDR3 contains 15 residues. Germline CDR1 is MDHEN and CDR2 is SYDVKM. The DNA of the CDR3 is TGTGCCAGCACTAGCGGGGGCCTCAGCTCCTACGAGCAGTACTTC. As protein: CASTSGGLSSYEQYF. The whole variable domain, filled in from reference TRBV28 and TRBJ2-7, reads DVKVTQSSRYLVKRTGEKVFLECVQDMDHENMFWYRQDPGLGLRLIYFSYDVKMKEKGDIPEGYSVSREKKERFSLILESASTNQTSMYLCASTSGGLSSYEQYFGPGTRLTVT.

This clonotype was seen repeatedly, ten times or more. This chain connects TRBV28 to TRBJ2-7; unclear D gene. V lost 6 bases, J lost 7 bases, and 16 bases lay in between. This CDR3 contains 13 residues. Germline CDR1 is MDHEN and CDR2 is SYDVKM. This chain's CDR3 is CASRPRPPTEQYF. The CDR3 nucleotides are TGTGCCAGCAGGCCGCGTCCTCCTACGGAGCAGTACTTC. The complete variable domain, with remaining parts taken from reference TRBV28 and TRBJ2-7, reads DVKVTQSSRYLVKRTGEKVFLECVQDMDHENMFWYRQDPGLGLRLIYFSYDVKMKEKGDIPEGYSVSREKKERFSLILESASTNQTSMYLCASRPRPPTEQYFGPGTRLTVT.